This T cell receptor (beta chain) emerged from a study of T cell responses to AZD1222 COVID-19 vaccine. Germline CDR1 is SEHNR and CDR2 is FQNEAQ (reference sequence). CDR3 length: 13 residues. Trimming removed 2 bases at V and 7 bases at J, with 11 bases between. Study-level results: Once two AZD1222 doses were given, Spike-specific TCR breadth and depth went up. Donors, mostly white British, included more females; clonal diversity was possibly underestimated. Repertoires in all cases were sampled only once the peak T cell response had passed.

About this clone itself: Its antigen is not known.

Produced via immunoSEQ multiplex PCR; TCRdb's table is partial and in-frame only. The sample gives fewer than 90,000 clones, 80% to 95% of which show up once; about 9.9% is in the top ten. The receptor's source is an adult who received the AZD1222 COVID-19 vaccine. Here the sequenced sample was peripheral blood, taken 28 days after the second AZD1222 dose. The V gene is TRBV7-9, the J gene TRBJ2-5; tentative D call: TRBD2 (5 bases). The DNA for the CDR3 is TGTGCCAGCAGCTTAAAAGCGGTTGGGACCCAGTACTTC. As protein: CASSLKAVGTQYF.